This T cell receptor (beta chain) originates from a study of blood T cell repertoires in COVID-19 (dated by TCRdb to between 2020 and 2021). In the study overall: The collaborator samples originated in the United States, Italy and Spain and spanned the acute and convalescent phases of COVID-19. The material from the prospective study consisted of cDNA or gDNA derived from T cells, B-cell-depleted T cells, or PBMCs. Subjects who had been exposed to COVID-19, were actively infected with it, or had recovered from it provided the deeply sampled blood TCRbeta repertoires that made up the dataset. A freely available public database, intended as a resource for researchers studying the immune response to SARS-CoV-2, is where the repertoires were released. Samples were obtained from the ongoing ImmuneRACE study (first 160 participants) and from some 1,300 subjects provided by 6 global collaborators. The sample metadata nearly always contained a de-identified subject ID, COVID-19 status, age in years and sex. Where available, HLA class I and class II types were obtained from metadata supplied by the sample provider rather than from assay-based typing.

With respect to this clone: Its antigen is unknown. Base quality data are lacking; no much larger clone is found one base away.

What the research found in general, with its limitations: How much clinical and demographic metadata was included differed by source and by participant, and the metadata was provided uncurated.

From the germline V gene (reference sequence), CDR1 is LGHDT and CDR2 is YNNKEL. Trimming at the junction amounts to 4 bases on V and 1 base on J, and the germline ends lie 29 bases apart. The CDR3 runs 20 residues from the cysteine to the phenylalanine. Just CDR3 DNA is preserved here, 60 bases in frame from base 1. Whole blood was collected in K2EDTA tubes by collaborating institutions according to the institutions' own protocols. Collaborator samples were shipped for TCRbeta analysis as frozen whole blood, isolated PBMCs, or DNA extracted from either sample type. TCRbeta CDR3 regions were amplified from genomic DNA using the immunoSEQ Assay, a bias-controlled multiplex PCR. In the source study's methods: The number of nucleated cells in each sample was estimated by amplification of reference gene primers within the assay. Sequence reads were collapsed and filtered to measure the absolute abundance of every unique TCRbeta CDR3 rearrangement. Productive Simpson clonality was computed per sample as the square root of Simpson's diversity index over productive rearrangements. TCRdb mirrors the immuneACCESS table, restricted to in-frame sequences. Some clones are absent from its copies; in checked studies, under half trace to an unresolved V gene, and the reason for the others is unknown. From that table come the V and J calls and clone size; the DNA was used to work out D and trimming. The sample profile shows about 120,000 clones; about 85% of them were found once. Of the sample, about 6.2% falls within the top ten clones.

The sequence is built from TRBV3-1 (or the pseudogene TRBV3-2) and TRBJ2-7, with the D gene tentatively TRBD1 or TRBD2, based on 9 matching bases in each. The source material was peripheral blood. The sequence was collected from a man older than 75 with active or convalescent COVID-19. The nucleotides read TGTGCCAGCAGCCGATACAGGGGGCCGGTAGCGGGAGACCCTTCCTACGAGCAGTACTTC. Its translation reads: CASSRYRGPVAGDPSYEQYF.